This T cell receptor beta chain was obtained from a study of cytomegalovirus exposure and HLA in healthy donors. Study overall: Prior work identified around 120 million unique TCR beta sequences in about 179 million T cells. Study-wide points: A prior analysis recorded that most TCR beta V segments were productive about 87% or about 30% of the time. TCR beta V- and J-gene trimming was later associated with a missense DCLRE1C variant.

A remark on this clone: The antigen remains undetermined.

A multiplex PCR was run with 60 Vbeta primers and 13 Jbeta primers. TCRdb's table, derived via immunoSEQ multiplex PCR, lists solely in-frame clones and lacks some. The data contain 150,000 or so clones, 70% to 90% of them singletons. The specimen sequenced was PBMCs. The receptor was derived from a woman between 40 and 50 years old in good health and CMV-seropositive.

The CDR3 bases are TGTGCCTGGAGTGTACGACAGGGGGACACTGAAGCTTTCTTT. This sequence encodes CAWSVRQGDTEAFF. This chain connects TRBV30 to TRBJ1-1, with 9 bases fitting TRBD1. The V segment lost 0 bases and the J segment 3 bases; nucleotides outside the gene matches: 2. Germline V CDR1 and CDR2: GTSNPN, SVGIG (reference sequence). There are 14 residues in the CDR3.